This entry features one T cell receptor (beta chain) sequence. This record comes from a study of control samples from healthy donors and cancer patients. This table comes from immunoSEQ multiplex PCR, and its TCRdb copy is limited to in-frame clones, with some not included. This sample has some 100,000 clones, with around three quarters found just once. The germline CDR1 and CDR2 sequences are SGHTA and FQGNSA. Trimming cost V 5 bases and J 3 bases, with 11 bases left between them. The CDR3 loop spans 13 amino acids. The genes are TRBV7-2 and TRBJ2-7; weak D call: TRBD1 (6 bases). The TCR comes from a woman aged 25 to 39 in good health. Source material: blood. The DNA of the CDR3 is TGTGCCAGCAGCCCCGGGACAAGCTACGAGCAGTACTTC. Amino acids: CASSPGTSYEQYF.